Listed here are 7 T cell receptor beta chains from one sample, sequenced in a study of blood T cell repertoires in COVID-19 (dated by TCRdb to the early 2020s). The library was generated by the immunoSEQ multiplex PCR assay. TCRdb stores this immuneACCESS table with in-frame sequences only. Part of the clones is absent; in the studies checked, under half of the shortfall reflects unresolved V genes, and no reason is known for the rest. Within this sample are more than 200,000 clones, with 86% of them counted one time only. Together, the top ten hold roughly 10% of the sample. Sequencing was performed on peripheral blood. The receptors here all came from a woman aged 50 to 65 with COVID-19, enrolled during active disease.

The chain has TRBV4-2 and TRBJ2-2; 12 bases agree with TRBD1. Germline V gene sequence: CDR1 LGHNA, CDR2 YNFKEQ. The length of the CDR3 is 18 residues. J lost 4 bases, V lost 5 bases, and 11 bases had no gene match. The CDR3: CASSGRDRGLLSTGELFF. The CDR3 DNA sequence: TGTGCCAGCAGCGGCCGGGACAGGGGGCTACTTAGCACCGGGGAGCTGTTTTTT.

The chain joins TRBV27 to TRBJ2-7; perhaps TRBD1 as D (6 bases). There are 16 residues in the CDR3. Germline V gene data show CDR1 as MNHEY and CDR2 as SMNVEV (reference sequence). Trimming stripped 0 bases from V and 2 bases from J, with 14 bases between. CDR3 amino acids: CASSLSAGQWTYEQYF. Here the CDR3 DNA reads TGTGCCAGCAGTTTATCGGCAGGACAGTGGACCTACGAGCAGTACTTC.

This chain links TRBV5-1 with TRBJ2-3, with TRBD2 matching 10 bases. The CDR3 spans 21 residues. V lost 4 bases, J lost 1 base, and 21 bases stayed unmatched. CDR1 SGHRS and CDR2 YFSETQ come from the germline V gene. CDR3 residues: CASSALRVTSGGALRTDTQYF. DNA for the CDR3: TGCGCCAGCAGCGCCCTCAGGGTTACGAGCGGGGGGGCCTTGCGCACAGATACGCAGTATTTT.

In the case of this clone: A clone one base away is much larger, so this may be a read error. The chain joins TRBV2 to TRBJ1-1; 7 bases agree with TRBD1. This CDR3 spans 14 amino acids. Per germline, CDR1 SNHLY and CDR2 FYNNEI. The V gene end was trimmed by 6 bases and the J gene end by 1 base; junction bases not matched to a gene: 5. CDR3 protein: CASRTGQRNTEAFF. CDR3 in DNA: TGTGCCAGCAGAACGGGACAGCGGAACACTGAAGCTTTCTTT.

As concerns this clone: Other DNA variants within this sample encode the same CDR3. This chain joins TRBV19 and TRBJ2-3; tentative D call: TRBD1 (5 bases). Germline lookup yields CDR1 LNHDA and CDR2 SQIVND (reference sequence). Deletions cut 1 base from V and 0 bases from J, with 8 bases between. This CDR3 comprises 15 residues. In DNA form, the CDR3 reads TGTGCCAGTAGTATAGGGGGCGTAAGCACAGATACGCAGTATTTT. Translation: CASSIGGVSTDTQYF.

The chain is built from TRBV2 and TRBJ1-5, with 9 bases that match TRBD1. CDR1 is SNHLY and CDR2 is FYNNEI in the germline V gene. V lost 4 bases to trimming and J lost 0 bases; unmatched junction nucleotides: 4. CDR3 length: 16 residues. CDR3 coding DNA: TGTGCCAGCAGTGTCACAGGGGGCAATAGCAATCAGCCCCAGCATTTT. Translated, it gives CASSVTGGNSNQPQHF.

The rearrangement joins TRBV6-1 to TRBJ1-6; 7 nucleotides line up with TRBD1. CDR3 length equals 15 residues. Germline V CDR1 and CDR2: MNHNS, SASEGT. Germline trimming cut 1 base from V and 10 bases from J; bases unmatched to any gene: 7. CDR3 loop: CASSEGDRIHSPLHF. The CDR3 DNA is TGTGCCAGCAGTGAAGGGGACAGAATCCACTCACCCCTCCACTTT.